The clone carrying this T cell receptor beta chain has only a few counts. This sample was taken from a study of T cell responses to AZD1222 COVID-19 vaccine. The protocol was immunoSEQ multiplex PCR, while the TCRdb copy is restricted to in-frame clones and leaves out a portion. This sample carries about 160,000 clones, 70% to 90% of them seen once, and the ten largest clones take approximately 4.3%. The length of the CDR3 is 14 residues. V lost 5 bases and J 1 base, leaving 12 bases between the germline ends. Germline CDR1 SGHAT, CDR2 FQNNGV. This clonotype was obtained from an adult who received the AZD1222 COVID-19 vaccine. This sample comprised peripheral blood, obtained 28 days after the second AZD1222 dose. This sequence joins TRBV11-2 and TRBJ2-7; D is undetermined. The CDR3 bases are TGTGCCAGCAGCCCCCTTGACAAATCCTACGAGCAGTACTTC. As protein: CASSPLDKSYEQYF.